This passage covers 4 T cell receptor beta chains from one sample sequenced in a study of blood T cell repertoires in COVID-19 (dated by TCRdb to about 2020). The library was made by the immunoSEQ multiplex PCR assay. TCRdb took this table from immuneACCESS and kept in-frame rearrangements with V and J called. Such tables lack part of the clones; where checked against another copy, unresolved V genes explain under half of the gap, and the rest is unexplained. The sample profile shows tens of thousands of clones; roughly 91% of them were found once. About 6.3% of the sample goes to the ten largest clones. The source material was peripheral blood. The receptors originated from a man in his late teens or twenties with COVID-19, enrolled during active disease.

This chain uses TRBV7-2 with TRBJ2-3; TRBD1 matches at 8 bases. V was pared by 3 bases and J by 6 bases, with 5 bases of the junction left unmatched. Looked up from germline, CDR1 is SGHTA and CDR2 is FQGNSA. This CDR3 is built from 14 residues. The CDR3 nucleotides are TGTGCCAGCAGCTTTCAGGGGGCGCTTGATACGCAGTATTTT. It encodes CASSFQGALDTQYF.

The chain employs TRBV27 and TRBJ1-2; 9 bases fit TRBD1. The germline V gene encodes CDR1 MNHEY and CDR2 SMNVEV (reference sequence). CDR3 length equals 15 residues. J gave up 2 bases and V 4 bases, and 5 bases lay outside the gene matches. CDR3 sequence (DNA): TGTGCCAGCAGTTCCCGGACAGGGGCCAACTATGGCTACACCTTC. Its translation: CASSSRTGANYGYTF.

The chain employs TRBV28 and TRBJ2-2; TRBD2 might be the D (5 bases). Trimming left V 8 bases short and J 2 bases short, with 18 bases between. Germline V gives CDR1 MDHEN, CDR2 SYDVKM. The CDR3 loop spans 16 amino acids. CDR3 sequence (DNA): TGTGCCAGCGTTTCCCTTCCAGGACTTAACACCGGGGAGCTGTTTTTT. It is translated as CASVSLPGLNTGELFF. Together with reference TRBV28 and TRBJ2-2, the CDR3 gives the full variable domain: DVKVTQSSRYLVKRTGEKVFLECVQDMDHENMFWYRQDPGLGLRLIYFSYDVKMKEKGDIPEGYSVSREKKERFSLILESASTNQTSMYLCASVSLPGLNTGELFFGEGSRLTVL.

The genes are TRBV5-6 and TRBJ2-1; 8 bases are a match to TRBD2. This CDR3 has 14 residues. V dropped 6 bases and J dropped 8; count of bases not matched to a gene: 10. Germline V CDR1 and CDR2: SGHDT, YYEEEE. The CDR3: CASTILAAVDEQFF. The CDR3 DNA sequence: TGTGCCAGCACCATACTAGCGGCCGTCGATGAGCAGTTCTTC.